The sequence of this TCR beta chain was determined in a study of cytomegalovirus exposure and HLA in healthy donors. Study outcomes and limitations: In a later analysis, a missense DCLRE1C variant was linked to TCR beta V- and J-gene trimming. Reported performance of the classifier showed diagnosis of cytomegalovirus status with high specificity and sensitivity.

This clone was counted once. The antigen is unknown. PCR used 60 Vbeta primers and 13 Jbeta primers. Assay: immunoSEQ multiplex PCR; the TCRdb copy retains only in-frame clones and omits some. The data show some 150,000 clones, around four fifths seen once. This clonotype originated in a woman in her 50s in good health and CMV-seronegative. The sample taken for sequencing was PBMCs.

The CDR3 loop is CASRAGRPYEQYF. The CDR3 DNA is TGTGCCAGCCGAGCGGGCCGCCCCTACGAGCAGTACTTC. V and J are TRBV27 and TRBJ2-7; TRBD2 is a possible D gene (6 bases). This CDR3 comprises 13 residues. Germline values: CDR1 MNHEY, CDR2 SMNVEV (reference sequence). The V end lost 8 bases, the J end lost 2 bases, and 13 bases lay between the germline ends.